These 32 T cell receptor beta chains came from one sample sequenced in a study of blood T cell repertoires in COVID-19. Clones were read by immunoSEQ multiplex PCR, and TCRdb kept only the in-frame ones, dropping some. The table has about 23,000 clones, roughly 94% seen once. Material: peripheral blood. The origin of the receptors is a woman in her 50s with active COVID-19.

The chain joins TRBV28 to TRBJ1-4; TRBD1 matches at 7 bases. Trimming at V came to 6 bases and at J to 3 bases, leaving 1 base not matched to a gene. There are 13 residues in the CDR3. The germline V gene has CDR1 MDHEN and CDR2 SYDVKM. CDR3 amino acids: CASSQGANEKLFF. CDR3 sequence (DNA): TGTGCCAGCAGCCAGGGGGCTAATGAAAAACTGTTTTTT.

The genes are TRBV2 and TRBJ1-1; 9 nucleotides match TRBD1. The J segment lost 0 bases and the V segment lost 4 bases, leaving 3 bases of the junction unmatched. Germline V gene lookup returns CDR1 SNHLY and CDR2 FYNNEI. This CDR3 is 15 amino acids long. CDR3 protein: CASSVRDRVNTEAFF. CDR3 coding DNA: TGTGCCAGCAGTGTCAGGGACAGGGTGAACACTGAAGCTTTCTTT.

Here the CDR3 reads CASSQGTVNSGANVLTF. The CDR3 coding sequence is TGCGCCAGCAGCCAAGGTACGGTGAACTCTGGGGCCAACGTCCTGACTTTC. V gene TRBV4-1 combines with J gene TRBJ2-6; D unresolved. Germline CDR1 reads MGHRA; CDR2 reads YSYEKL. The V gene lost 1 base and the J gene lost 0 bases, with 10 bases spanning the gap. The CDR3 covers 17 residues.

This sequence joins TRBV6-2 or TRBV6-3 and TRBJ1-6; maybe TRBD1 (5 bases). Trimming took 3 bases from V and 9 from J, leaving 18 bases between them. The germline gives CDR1 MNHEY, CDR2 SVGEGT. The CDR3 has 16 amino acids. CDR3 coding DNA: TGTGCCAGCAGTTATACCGTCGGCAGGGTTTCTTCACCCCTCCACTTT. Translated, it gives CASSYTVGRVSSPLHF.

This sequence joins TRBV24-1 and TRBJ2-1; the D is unclear. Per the germline V gene, CDR1 is KGHDR and CDR2 is SFDVKD. With 2 bases removed from V and 0 bases from J, the gap between germline ends came to 10 bases. The CDR3 runs 16 residues. The CDR3 loop is CATSDSSRSSYNEQFF. The CDR3 region has the DNA TGTGCCACCAGTGATTCATCCCGGAGCTCCTACAATGAGCAGTTCTTC.

The J gene is TRBJ2-5, the V gene TRBV18; weak D call: TRBD1 (5 bases). Germline loops: CDR1 KGHSH, CDR2 LQKENI. The CDR3 is made up of 15 amino acids. The V end lost 0 bases, the J end lost 0 bases, and 8 bases lay between the germline ends. DNA of the CDR3: TGTGCCAGCTCACCACCGTCAGGGTACCAAGAGACCCAGTACTTC. Amino acids: CASSPPSGYQETQYF.

The chain is built from TRBV9 and TRBJ2-3; TRBD2 might be the D (6 bases). V was pared by 4 bases and J by 2 bases, with 14 bases between. Germline V gene data show CDR1 as SGDLS and CDR2 as YYNGEE. The CDR3 is 15 amino acids. In DNA form, the CDR3 reads TGTGCCAGCAGCCCCCTTGGGACTTTCACAGATACGCAGTATTTT. This codes for CASSPLGTFTDTQYF.

The J gene is TRBJ2-7, the V gene TRBV18, with 8 bases fitting TRBD1. The CDR3 has 15 residues. In germline, CDR1 is KGHSH, CDR2 LQKENI. V dropped 6 bases and J dropped 2; count of bases not matched to a gene: 9. CDR3 in DNA: TGTGCCAGCTCCCTCGGACAGGGTACGCCCTACGAGCAGTACGTC. Residues: CASSLGQGTPYEQYV.

This rearrangement joins TRBV2 to TRBJ1-1; tentatively, D is TRBD1 (6 bases). From germline, CDR1 is SNHLY and CDR2 FYNNEI. This CDR3 is 13 amino acids long. The V and J ends lost 6 bases and 5 bases respectively, with 13 bases between them. CDR3 residues: CASRKEGGTEAFF. CDR3 coding DNA: TGTGCCAGCAGAAAAGAGGGGGGGACTGAAGCTTTCTTT.

V and J are TRBV28 and TRBJ1-2, with 11 bases matching TRBD1. The germline V gene encodes CDR1 MDHEN and CDR2 SYDVKM. The ends lost 6 bases at V and 5 bases at J; junction bases unmatched: 8. The CDR3 covers 15 residues. The CDR3: CASSYTGQGVYGYTF. The CDR3 DNA follows: TGTGCCAGCAGCTATACGGGACAGGGGGTATATGGCTACACCTTC.

This chain joins TRBV3-1 (or the pseudogene TRBV3-2) and TRBJ1-2; unclear D gene. The CDR3 is made up of 14 amino acids. The germline V gene has CDR1 LGHDT and CDR2 YNNKEL (reference sequence). Trimming removed 2 bases from V and 7 bases from J, with 14 bases in between. The CDR3 reads CASSQSEASGGYTF. Here the CDR3 DNA reads TGTGCCAGCAGCCAATCAGAGGCGAGCGGTGGCTACACCTTC.

The rearrangement uses TRBV5-1 and TRBJ2-7; D perhaps matches TRBD1 (6 bases). The CDR3 is made up of 14 amino acids. V shed 0 bases and J shed 4 bases, with 11 bases lying between them. Germline V gene data show CDR1 as SGHRS and CDR2 as YFSETQ. Written as DNA, the CDR3 is TGCGCCAGCAGCTTGGCTCAGGGGAAGTACGAGCAGTACTTC. Translating it yields CASSLAQGKYEQYF.

In DNA, the CDR3 is TGTGCCAGCAGTTATAATGGTGAGGCAGTCGCTTTCTTT. Translating it yields CASSYNGEAVAFF. The genes are TRBV6-5 and TRBJ1-1; D is unresolved. The CDR3 runs 13 residues. Germline V lookup: CDR1 MNHEY, CDR2 SVGAGI. V lost 3 bases, J lost 11 bases, and 16 bases lay in between.

This clone was counted only a few times. This chain uses TRBV27 with TRBJ2-1; D not resolved. From germline, CDR1 is MNHEY and CDR2 SMNVEV (reference sequence). The CDR3 covers 13 residues. Trimming took 0 bases from V and 9 from J, leaving 9 bases between them. The CDR3 sequence is CASSLSVAGEQFF. CDR3 coding DNA: TGTGCCAGCAGTTTATCGGTGGCTGGTGAGCAGTTCTTC.

The chain carries TRBV5-1 and TRBJ2-6, with TRBD1 identical over 11 bases. The V segment lost 4 bases and the J segment 1 base; nucleotides outside the gene matches: 7. This CDR3 region has 18 residues. CDR1 and CDR2 from the germline V gene are SGHRS and YFSETQ. CDR3 sequence: CASSTGQGAPSGANVLTF. CDR3 coding DNA: TGCGCCAGCAGCACCGGACAGGGGGCGCCATCTGGGGCCAACGTCCTGACTTTC.

The chain employs TRBV20-1 and TRBJ1-3, with TRBD1 as a possible D gene (5 bases). V was cut by 3 bases and J by 0 bases, with 15 bases left in between. The CDR3 totals 16 residues. From germline, CDR1 is DFQATT and CDR2 SNEGSKA (reference sequence). In nucleotides, the CDR3 is TGCAGTGCTAGTCCCGGGGGGTCCTACTCTGGAAACACCATATATTTT. As protein: CSASPGGSYSGNTIYF.

The chain carries TRBV4-2 and TRBJ2-1; possibly TRBD2 for D (6 bases). The CDR3 is made up of 17 amino acids. Germline V CDR1 and CDR2: LGHNA, YNFKEQ. V lost 0 bases and J lost 3, with 15 bases in between. CDR3 coding DNA: TGTGCCAGCAGCCAAGATCTCACGCGGGGAGGCTACAATGAGCAGTTCTTC. This sequence encodes CASSQDLTRGGYNEQFF.

This clone was seen once. The J gene is TRBJ2-1, the V gene TRBV7-3, with 7 bases aligning to TRBD1. Germline V gene data show CDR1 as SGHTA and CDR2 as FQGTGA. This CDR3 is 14 amino acids long. The V gene end was trimmed by 4 bases and the J gene end by 2 bases; junction bases not matched to a gene: 2. The CDR3 region has the DNA TGTGCCAGCAGCTCGGGACAGACCTACAATGAGCAGTTCTTC. Translated: CASSSGQTYNEQFF.

J is TRBJ2-7 and V is TRBV27, with TRBD1 matching over 10 bases. The CDR3 is 15 amino acids. Germline CDR1 and CDR2: MNHEY and SMNVEV (reference sequence). Unmatched junction bases numbered 4, after V lost 5 bases and J lost 0 bases. Here the CDR3 DNA reads TGTGCCAGCAGTCCTCGACAGGGGGCCTCCTACGAGCAGTACGTC. This translates into CASSPRQGASYEQYV.

J is TRBJ1-1 and V is TRBV5-5, with a possible D match to TRBD1 (5 bases). Germline V gene data show CDR1 as SGHKS and CDR2 as YYEKEE (reference sequence). The CDR3 is 12 amino acids. The V end was cut by 6 bases, the J end by 5 bases, with 11 bases between. CDR3 bases: TGTGCCAGCACCCGGGGGGGGACTGAAGCTTTCTTT. Translation gives CASTRGGTEAFF.

The V call is TRBV7-9, the J call TRBJ1-5; D is uncertain. CDR1 SEHNR and CDR2 FQNEAQ come from the germline V gene (reference sequence). The V end lost 2 bases, the J end lost 0 bases, and 2 bases lay between the germline ends. CDR3 length: 13 amino acids. CDR3 in amino acids: CASSLLSNQPQHF. CDR3 sequence (DNA): TGTGCCAGCAGCTTACTTAGCAATCAGCCCCAGCATTTT.

The V and J genes are TRBV28 and TRBJ1-2, with D perhaps matching TRBD1 (6 bases). V was shortened by 5 bases and J by 5 bases, with 15 bases between the two germline ends. The CDR3 is 14 amino acids. Germline values: CDR1 MDHEN, CDR2 SYDVKM. The DNA for the CDR3 is TGTGCCAGCAGTCCTTACAGGGTATCATATGGCTACACCTTC. It is translated as CASSPYRVSYGYTF.

This clone came up once. This rearrangement joins TRBV9 to TRBJ2-5, with 7 bases fitting TRBD2. V shed 0 bases and J 6 bases; nucleotides not matched to a gene: 5. Germline V gene lookup returns CDR1 SGDLS and CDR2 YYNGEE. The CDR3 runs 14 residues. CDR3 region: CASSVDGGSQTQYF. In nucleotides, the CDR3 is TGTGCCAGCAGCGTAGACGGCGGGAGTCAGACCCAGTACTTC.

The chain couples TRBV10-2 to TRBJ2-3, with 9 nucleotides matching TRBD2. V was clipped by 7 bases and J by 1 base; unmatched bases: 6. The CDR3 extends over 15 amino acids. Per germline, CDR1 WSHSY and CDR2 SAAADI. This chain's CDR3 is CASTLAGWGTDTQYF. The CDR3 nucleotides are TGCGCCAGCACCCTAGCGGGATGGGGCACAGATACGCAGTATTTT.

The chain links TRBV6-5 to TRBJ2-2; D not certain. The CDR3 runs 14 residues. V was shortened by 9 bases and J by 0 bases, with 11 bases between the two germline ends. Germline-derived CDR1 and CDR2 are MNHEY and SVGAGI. CDR3 DNA sequence: TGTGCCAGTACTACCGCCCCGAACACCGGGGAGCTGTTTTTT. Its protein is CASTTAPNTGELFF.

The chain is built from TRBV18 and TRBJ1-1; a weak D match, TRBD1 (6 bases). The CDR3 spans 14 residues. Per the germline V gene, CDR1 is KGHSH and CDR2 is LQKENI. Deletions cut 5 bases from V and 1 base from J, with 11 bases between. The CDR3 loop is CASSVGQQNTEAFF. For the CDR3, the DNA is TGTGCCAGCTCAGTAGGACAGCAGAACACTGAAGCTTTCTTT.

A note on this clone: Other nucleotide sequences in the sample specify the same CDR3. Here the CDR3 DNA reads TGTGCCAGCAGCAAGTCCCCAGGGAACACTGAGGCTTTCTTT. Its protein product is CASSKSPGNTEAFF. The J gene is TRBJ1-1, the V gene TRBV21-1; the D call in the table, TRBD1, was not verified against the DNA. TRBV21-1 is noted as a pseudogene. The CDR3 covers 14 residues.

The V and J genes are TRBV18 and TRBJ2-3, with D perhaps matching TRBD2 (5 bases). V was clipped by 3 bases and J by 6 bases, with 10 bases between them. Germline CDR1 is KGHSH and CDR2 is LQKENI. There are 13 residues in the CDR3. The CDR3 reads CASSPEVGDTQYF. CDR3 DNA sequence: TGTGCCAGCTCACCGGAGGTCGGCGATACGCAGTATTTT.

The chain is built from TRBV5-1 and TRBJ2-7; TRBD1 might be the D (6 bases). V was pared by 3 bases and J by 4 bases, with 11 bases between. Germline loops: CDR1 SGHRS, CDR2 YFSETQ. This CDR3 region has 13 residues. CDR3 region: CASSSGQRYEQYF. The CDR3 bases are TGCGCCAGCAGCTCCGGACAGCGGTACGAGCAGTACTTC.

The chain has TRBV2 and TRBJ1-2; D is possibly TRBD1 (5 bases). The V gene lost 3 bases and the J gene lost 3 bases, with 8 bases spanning the gap. The CDR3 covers 13 residues. Germline V gene lookup returns CDR1 SNHLY and CDR2 FYNNEI. Here the CDR3 reads CASSEQGYYGYTF. The CDR3 DNA sequence: TGTGCCAGCAGTGAGCAGGGTTACTATGGCTACACCTTC.

This rearrangement joins TRBV29-1 to TRBJ2-4; no definite D call. Germline CDR1 and CDR2: SQVTM and ANQGSEA. V lost 6 bases to trimming and J lost 5 bases, with 5 bases between them. The CDR3 runs to 10 residues. The CDR3 sequence: CSVTENIQYF. CDR3 DNA sequence: TGCAGCGTAACAGAAAACATTCAGTACTTC.

The V gene is TRBV29-1, the J gene TRBJ1-1, with D unclear. Germline V gene sequence: CDR1 SQVTM, CDR2 ANQGSEA. The CDR3 runs 11 residues. Trimming stripped 2 bases from V and 8 bases from J, with 9 bases between. The CDR3 sequence: CSVEFRSEAFF. The CDR3 bases are TGCAGCGTTGAATTCCGTTCCGAAGCTTTCTTT.